This T cell receptor beta chain is from a study of read filtering for tumor transcriptome and immune sequencing. This clonotype was counted at least ten times. Its ends do not fully match the called genes, so a read error is possible. CDR1 and CDR2 from the germline V gene are MRHNA and SNTAGT. The CDR3 is made up of 15 amino acids. The library was built from roughly 400 ng RNA with molecular barcoded adaptors for alpha/delta and beta/gamma chains. One entry per CDR3 protein, called by TCRdb with MiXCR from the reads. Here the sample spans about 58,000 distinct CDR3 sequences, approximately 13% being singletons.

The chain links TRBV6-4 to TRBJ2-2, with 9 bases identical to TRBD2. This receptor was identified in a donor aged 40 or over with multiple myeloma. Sequenced: a population of CD138-negative cells sorted from bone marrow. The CDR3 sequence is CASSSGGTNTGELLF. The CDR3 DNA reads TGTGCCAGCAGTAGCGGGGGGACGAACACCGGGGAGCTGCTTTTT.